These 29 T cell receptor beta chains share one sample of origin, sequenced in a study of blood T cell repertoires in COVID-19. Clones were read by immunoSEQ multiplex PCR, and TCRdb kept only the in-frame ones, dropping some. Seen here are over 80,000 clones, over 75% observed once, and the top ten hold 15% to 20%. Specimen: peripheral blood. All receptors come from a human donor in a cohort sampled during active COVID-19.

V and J are TRBV28 and TRBJ2-7, with TRBD2 matching over 14 bases. The J segment lost 5 bases and the V segment lost 7 bases, leaving 13 bases of the junction unmatched. Germline values: CDR1 MDHEN, CDR2 SYDVKM. This CDR3 region has 17 residues. The CDR3 coding sequence is TGTGCCAGCAACCTTCCCGGGACTAGCGGGAGTGTGGACGAGCAGTACTTC. Translated: CASNLPGTSGSVDEQYF.

The chain uses TRBV2 and TRBJ2-7; TRBD2 is a possible D gene (6 bases). The germline CDR1 and CDR2 sequences are SNHLY and FYNNEI. The CDR3 sequence is 12 residues long. The germline V and J ends were trimmed by 6 bases and 9 bases, with 15 bases remaining between them. CDR3 in amino acids: CASRPTGTAQYF. The CDR3 nucleotides are TGTGCCAGCAGACCAACCGGGACTGCGCAGTACTTC. The full variable domain, in which reference TRBV2 and TRBJ2-7 provide the parts outside the CDR3, is EPEVTQTPSHQVTQMGQEVILRCVPISNHLYFYWYRQILGQKVEFLVSFYNNEISEKSEIFDDQFSVERPDGSNFTLKIRSTKLEDSAMYFCASRPTGTAQYFGPGTRLTVT.

V usage is TRBV19 and J usage is TRBJ1-5, with 8 bases that match TRBD1. Unmatched junction bases numbered 7, after V lost 3 bases and J lost 6 bases. The CDR3 runs to 15 residues. Per the germline V gene, CDR1 is LNHDA and CDR2 is SQIVND (reference sequence). Written as DNA, the CDR3 is TGTGCCAGTAGTATCGGAGGACAGGGAGGTCAGCCCCAGCATTTT. Translation: CASSIGGQGGQPQHF. The complete variable domain, with remaining parts taken from reference TRBV19 and TRBJ1-5, reads DGGITQSPKYLFRKEGQNVTLSCEQNLNHDAMYWYRQDPGQGLRLIYYSQIVNDFQKGDIAEGYSVSREKKESFPLTVTSAQKNPTAFYLCASSIGGQGGQPQHFGDGTRLSIL.

The genes are TRBV7-6 and TRBJ1-5; D may be TRBD1 (5 bases). Germline assignment: CDR1 SGHVS and CDR2 FNYEAQ. Trimming cost V 1 base and J 0 bases, with 13 bases left between them. CDR3 length: 17 amino acids. The CDR3 nucleotides are TGTGCCAGCAGCTTAGGGGGCAGTCCTTATAGCAATCAGCCCCAGCATTTT. It yields the protein CASSLGGSPYSNQPQHF.

The chain recombines TRBV27 with TRBJ1-4, with 8 nucleotides matching TRBD1. Per germline, CDR1 MNHEY and CDR2 SMNVEV (reference sequence). The CDR3 sequence is 14 residues long. The trim removed 6 bases at V and 7 bases at J, leaving 7 bases unmatched. CDR3 protein: CASSPQGGGEKLFF. CDR3 in DNA: TGTGCCAGCAGCCCACAGGGGGGAGGTGAAAAACTGTTTTTT.

On this clone itself: The sample carries other DNA sequences with the same CDR3. The genes are TRBV9 and TRBJ1-5; TRBD1 might be the D (6 bases). Germline values: CDR1 SGDLS, CDR2 YYNGEE. V dropped 3 bases and J dropped 3 bases, with 10 bases sitting between them. The CDR3 totals 14 residues. CDR3 sequence (DNA): TGTGCCAGCAGCGGCGGACAGTCCAATCAGCCCCAGCATTTT. Translating it yields CASSGGQSNQPQHF.

The V gene is TRBV2, the J gene TRBJ2-2; 7 bases align to TRBD1. In germline, CDR1 is SNHLY, CDR2 FYNNEI. The CDR3 runs 16 residues. Germline trimming cut 7 bases from V and 7 bases from J; bases unmatched to any gene: 15. The CDR3 loop reads CASKPRWQGVSGELFF. CDR3 DNA sequence: TGTGCCAGCAAACCTAGGTGGCAGGGGGTCAGCGGGGAGCTGTTTTTT.

This chain joins TRBV6-5 and TRBJ2-7; possibly TRBD2 for D (6 bases). CDR3 length: 12 residues. Per the germline V gene, CDR1 is MNHEY and CDR2 is SVGAGI. V lost 6 bases to trimming and J lost 10 bases, with 16 bases between them. The DNA of the CDR3 is TGTGCCAGCAGAGACGGGGGACTCAGACAGTACTTC. Translating gives CASRDGGLRQYF.

Only a few counts were recorded for this clone. The CDR3 loop is CASSLERTGFYEQYF. The CDR3 DNA reads TGTGCCAGCAGCTTAGAGAGGACAGGGTTCTACGAGCAGTACTTC. The chain joins TRBV11-2 to TRBJ2-7; 8 bases are a match to TRBD1. V lost 0 bases and J lost 3; bases outside the gene matches: 4. The CDR3 runs to 15 residues. Germline V CDR1 and CDR2: SGHAT, FQNNGV.

The chain carries TRBV5-3 and TRBJ2-7, with 9 bases lining up with TRBD2. TRBV5-3 is an ORF, and what it does is uncertain. The V gene end was trimmed by 4 bases and the J gene end by 7 bases; junction bases not matched to a gene: 12. This CDR3 has 15 residues. The CDR3 spells CARSPIAGVVYEQYF. The CDR3 DNA follows: TGTGCCAGAAGCCCAATAGCGGGAGTAGTCTATGAGCAGTACTTC.

The V call is TRBV1, the J call TRBJ2-3; the listed D gene, TRBD2, was not tested against the DNA. TRBV1 is flagged as a pseudogene. CDR3 length: 19 amino acids. CDR3 amino acids: CTSSGYGSGGLGGTDTQYF. The DNA of the CDR3 is TGCACCAGCAGCGGGTATGGTAGCGGGGGTCTTGGCGGCACAGATACGCAGTATTTT.

CDR3 region: CASSPGGTEAFF. Here the CDR3 DNA reads TGTGCCAGTTCACCCGGGGGGACTGAAGCTTTCTTT. V and J are TRBV2 and TRBJ1-1, with D perhaps TRBD1 (5 bases). The V gene lost 9 bases and the J gene lost 5 bases, with 13 bases spanning the gap. This CDR3 has 12 amino acids. CDR1 and CDR2 from the germline V gene are SNHLY and FYNNEI. Full variable domain (remainder filled in from reference TRBV2 and TRBJ1-1): EPEVTQTPSHQVTQMGQEVILRCVPISNHLYFYWYRQILGQKVEFLVSFYNNEISEKSEIFDDQFSVERPDGSNFTLKIRSTKLEDSAMYFCASSPGGTEAFFGQGTRLTVV.

J is TRBJ2-7 and V is TRBV4-2, with 14 positions matching TRBD2. This CDR3 is 17 amino acids long. V was clipped by 7 bases and J by 1 base; unmatched bases: 9. The germline V gene encodes CDR1 LGHNA and CDR2 YNFKEQ. The chain's CDR3 is CASTTSGGGGSSYEQYF. CDR3 sequence (DNA): TGTGCCAGCACGACTAGCGGGGGGGGCGGGAGTTCCTACGAGCAGTACTTC.

The chain links TRBV7-2 to TRBJ1-6; 9 nucleotides agree with TRBD1. V lost 4 bases, J lost 7 bases, and 5 bases stayed unmatched. This CDR3 spans 15 amino acids. CDR1 and CDR2 (germline): SGHTA, FQGNSA. The CDR3 DNA is TGTGCCAGCAGCTCAAAACAGGGGGCAAATTCACCCCTCCACTTT. It encodes CASSSKQGANSPLHF.

This clone appeared a single time. This chain joins TRBV21-1 and TRBJ1-4; the DNA was not compared with TRBD1, the D call given in the table. TRBV21-1 is deemed a pseudogene. The length of the CDR3 is 17 residues. In DNA, the CDR3 is TGTGCCAGCAACGTAGGACGCAGGGCCTCTTGTAATGAAAAACTGTTTTTT. Translated: CASNVGRRASCNEKLFF.

The V call is TRBV6-5, the J call TRBJ2-6; TRBD2 might be the D (6 bases). This CDR3 spans 15 amino acids. CDR1 and CDR2 (germline): MNHEY, SVGAGI. Trimming cost V 9 bases and J 0 bases, with 12 bases left between them. The chain's CDR3 is CASGGGRSGANVLTF. In DNA form, the CDR3 reads TGTGCCAGTGGTGGAGGGCGCTCTGGGGCCAACGTCCTGACTTTC.

The chain combines TRBV4-2 with TRBJ1-5, with 9 bases that match TRBD1. V lost 6 bases to trimming and J lost 5 bases; unmatched junction nucleotides: 5. The CDR3 runs to 14 residues. Per germline, CDR1 LGHNA and CDR2 YNFKEQ. DNA for the CDR3: TGTGCCAGCAGGCAACAGGGGGCGGATCAGCCCCAGCATTTT. Translation gives CASRQQGADQPQHF.

The gene calls are TRBV19 and TRBJ1-4; TRBD1 might be the D (6 bases). The CDR3 runs to 14 residues. Germline CDR1 LNHDA, CDR2 SQIVND (reference sequence). V was pared by 7 bases and J by 10 bases, with 19 bases between. CDR3 coding DNA: TGTGCCAGTACTCGAGAAACAGGGAACGTAAAACTGTTTTTT. It specifies CASTRETGNVKLFF. The full variable domain, with the rest looked up from reference TRBV19 and TRBJ1-4, is DGGITQSPKYLFRKEGQNVTLSCEQNLNHDAMYWYRQDPGQGLRLIYYSQIVNDFQKGDIAEGYSVSREKKESFPLTVTSAQKNPTAFYLCASTRETGNVKLFFGSGTQLSVL.

The chain combines TRBV28 with TRBJ1-4; D possibly corresponds to TRBD1 (6 bases). Trimming took off 2 bases at V and 7 bases at J, with 14 bases between the two ends. CDR3 length: 15 amino acids. CDR1 is MDHEN and CDR2 is SYDVKM in the germline V gene. CDR3 bases: TGTGCCAGCAGTTTAACTCAGGGGCTAGGTGAAAAACTGTTTTTT. Translating it yields CASSLTQGLGEKLFF.

This rearrangement joins TRBV14 to TRBJ2-2, with D perhaps matching TRBD1 (5 bases). V was cut by 4 bases and J by 1 base, with 10 bases left in between. Germline CDR1 and CDR2: SGHDN and FVKESK. The CDR3 loop spans 15 amino acids. CDR3 sequence: CASSPYQGNTGELFF. The CDR3 coding sequence is TGTGCCAGCAGCCCGTATCAGGGGAACACCGGGGAGCTGTTTTTT. Full variable domain (missing parts from reference TRBV14 and TRBJ2-2): EAGVTQFPSHSVIEKGQTVTLRCDPISGHDNLYWYRRVMGKEIKFLLHFVKESKQDESGMPNNRFLAERTGGTYSTLKVQPAELEDSGVYFCASSPYQGNTGELFFGEGSRLTVL.

This clone was seen just once. The chain couples TRBV2 to TRBJ2-7; TRBD2 aligns across 7 bases. Trimming took 8 bases from V and 4 from J; bases not matched to a gene: 2. From germline, CDR1 is SNHLY and CDR2 FYNNEI. CDR3 size: 11 residues. CDR3 coding DNA: TGTGCCAGCGGGCGGGGGTACGAGCAGTACTTC. Its translation is CASGRGYEQYF.

This sequence joins TRBV19 and TRBJ2-3; 9 positions agree with TRBD1. The CDR3 is 15 residues long. J gave up 2 bases and V 11 bases, and 11 bases lay outside the gene matches. Germline V gives CDR1 LNHDA, CDR2 SQIVND (reference sequence). Here the CDR3 reads CASTDRGYPTDTQYF. For the CDR3, the DNA is TGTGCCTCAACGGACAGGGGATACCCCACAGATACGCAGTATTTT.

This rearrangement joins TRBV5-8 to TRBJ2-5; D is uncertain. CDR1 SGHTS and CDR2 YDEGEE come from the germline V gene. The CDR3 consists of 12 residues. Between the trimmed V and J ends, which lost 4 bases and 4 bases, there was a span of 8 bases. The chain's CDR3 is CASSPRLETQYF. Written as DNA, the CDR3 is TGTGCCAGCAGCCCCAGATTAGAGACCCAGTACTTC.

V is TRBV7-9 and J is TRBJ2-3; 10 bases agree with TRBD2. The J segment lost 6 bases and the V segment lost 3 bases, leaving 6 bases of the junction unmatched. The germline V gene has CDR1 SEHNR and CDR2 FQNEAQ (reference sequence). This CDR3 is 15 amino acids long. The CDR3 coding sequence is TGTGCCAGCAGCTTGGCCAGCGGGAGGGCGGATACGCAGTATTTT. It specifies CASSLASGRADTQYF.

The genes are TRBV11-2 and TRBJ2-7; 7 nucleotides agree with TRBD1. The CDR3 loop spans 15 amino acids. Germline CDR1 reads SGHAT; CDR2 reads FQNNGV. V gave up 7 bases and J gave up 6 bases; unmatched junction bases: 15. CDR3 amino acids: CASILGTAPRAEQYF. The CDR3 DNA sequence: TGTGCCAGCATTCTCGGGACAGCACCCCGGGCCGAGCAGTACTTC.

The rearrangement uses TRBV9 and TRBJ2-3; 8 positions agree with TRBD2. CDR1 and CDR2 from the germline V gene are SGDLS and YYNGEE. CDR3 length: 15 residues. Trimming took 4 bases from V and 4 from J; bases not matched to a gene: 8. CDR3: CASSQAGLVADTQYF. In DNA form, the CDR3 reads TGTGCCAGCAGCCAGGCGGGACTAGTTGCAGATACGCAGTATTTT.

The chain couples TRBV5-6 to TRBJ2-7, with a tentative D call TRBD2 (6 bases). The CDR3 has 14 residues. Looked up from germline, CDR1 is SGHDT and CDR2 is YYEEEE. Trimming removed 2 bases at V and 3 bases at J, with 12 bases between. The CDR3 sequence: CASSFSSGHYEQYF. In DNA form, the CDR3 reads TGTGCCAGCAGCTTCAGTAGCGGCCACTACGAGCAGTACTTC.

The genes are TRBV14 and TRBJ2-3, with TRBD1 as a possible D gene (5 bases). The CDR3 length is 15 residues. Germline CDR1 is SGHDN and CDR2 is FVKESK. Trimming shortened V by 1 base and J by 0 bases, and 8 bases separated the two germline ends. CDR3 in amino acids: CASSQGTSSTDTQYF. Written as DNA, the CDR3 is TGTGCCAGCAGCCAAGGGACATCTAGCACAGATACGCAGTATTTT. The complete variable domain, with remaining parts taken from reference TRBV14 and TRBJ2-3, reads EAGVTQFPSHSVIEKGQTVTLRCDPISGHDNLYWYRRVMGKEIKFLLHFVKESKQDESGMPNNRFLAERTGGTYSTLKVQPAELEDSGVYFCASSQGTSSTDTQYFGPGTRLTVL.

This chain links TRBV9 with TRBJ1-1, with D perhaps matching TRBD1 (5 bases). Germline V lookup: CDR1 SGDLS, CDR2 YYNGEE. Trimming shortened V by 3 bases and J by 11 bases, and 14 bases separated the two germline ends. The CDR3 totals 12 residues. The CDR3 loop is CASSAEAGGAFF. DNA of the CDR3: TGTGCCAGCAGCGCTGAAGCTGGGGGGGCTTTCTTT.